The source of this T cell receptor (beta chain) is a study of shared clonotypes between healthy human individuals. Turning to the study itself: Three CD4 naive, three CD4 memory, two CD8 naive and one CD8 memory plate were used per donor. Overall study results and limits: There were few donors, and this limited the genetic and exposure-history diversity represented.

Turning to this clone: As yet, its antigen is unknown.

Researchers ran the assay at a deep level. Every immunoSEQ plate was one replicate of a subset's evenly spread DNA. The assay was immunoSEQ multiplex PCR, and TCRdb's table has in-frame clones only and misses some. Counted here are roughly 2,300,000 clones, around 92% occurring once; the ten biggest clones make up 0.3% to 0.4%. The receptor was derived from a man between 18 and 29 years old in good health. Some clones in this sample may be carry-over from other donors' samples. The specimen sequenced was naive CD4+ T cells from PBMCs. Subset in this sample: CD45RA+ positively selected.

CDR3 nucleotide sequence: TGTGCCAGCAGTTACTCGATGTCCGCTTCGCAGTATTTT. Translated, it gives CASSYSMSASQYF. This sequence joins TRBV6-5 and TRBJ2-3, with no clear D. This CDR3 has 13 residues. Germline CDR1 is MNHEY and CDR2 is SVGAGI. V was cut by 0 bases and J by 10 bases, with 11 bases left in between.